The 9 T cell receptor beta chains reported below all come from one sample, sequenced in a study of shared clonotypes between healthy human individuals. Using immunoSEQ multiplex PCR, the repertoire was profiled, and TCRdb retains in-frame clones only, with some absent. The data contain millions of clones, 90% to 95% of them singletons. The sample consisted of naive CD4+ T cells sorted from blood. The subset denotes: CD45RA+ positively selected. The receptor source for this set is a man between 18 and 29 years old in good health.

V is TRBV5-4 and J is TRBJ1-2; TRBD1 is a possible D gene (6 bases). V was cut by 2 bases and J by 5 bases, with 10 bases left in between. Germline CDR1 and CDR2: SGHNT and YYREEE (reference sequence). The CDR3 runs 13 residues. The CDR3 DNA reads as TGTGCCAGCAGCTTCTCCGGGACATATGGCTACACCTTC. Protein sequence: CASSFSGTYGYTF.

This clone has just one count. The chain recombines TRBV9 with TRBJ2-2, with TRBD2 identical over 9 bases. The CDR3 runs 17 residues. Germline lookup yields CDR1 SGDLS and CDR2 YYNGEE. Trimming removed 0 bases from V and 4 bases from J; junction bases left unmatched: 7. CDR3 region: CASSVGVSGRSTGELFF. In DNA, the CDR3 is TGTGCCAGCAGCGTAGGGGTTAGCGGGAGAAGCACCGGGGAGCTGTTTTTT.

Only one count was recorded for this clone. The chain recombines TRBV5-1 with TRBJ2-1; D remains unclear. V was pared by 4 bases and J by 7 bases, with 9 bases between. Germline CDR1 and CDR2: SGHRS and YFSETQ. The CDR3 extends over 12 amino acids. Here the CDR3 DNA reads TGCGCCAGCAGCGCGACGTGGAATGAGCAGTTCTTC. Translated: CASSATWNEQFF.

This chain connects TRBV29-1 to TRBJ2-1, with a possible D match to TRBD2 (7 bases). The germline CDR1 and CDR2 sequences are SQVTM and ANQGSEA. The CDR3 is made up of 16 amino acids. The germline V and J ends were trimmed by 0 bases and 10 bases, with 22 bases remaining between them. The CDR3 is CSVEDWRGPPGSEQFF. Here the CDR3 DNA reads TGCAGCGTTGAAGATTGGCGGGGGCCTCCCGGGTCGGAGCAGTTCTTC.

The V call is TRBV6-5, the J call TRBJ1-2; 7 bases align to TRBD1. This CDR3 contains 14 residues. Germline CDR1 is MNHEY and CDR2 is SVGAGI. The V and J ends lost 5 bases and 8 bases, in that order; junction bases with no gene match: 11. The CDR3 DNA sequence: TGTGCCAGCAGTCCATTGACGAGGGGGCAGGGCTACACCTTC. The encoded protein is CASSPLTRGQGYTF.

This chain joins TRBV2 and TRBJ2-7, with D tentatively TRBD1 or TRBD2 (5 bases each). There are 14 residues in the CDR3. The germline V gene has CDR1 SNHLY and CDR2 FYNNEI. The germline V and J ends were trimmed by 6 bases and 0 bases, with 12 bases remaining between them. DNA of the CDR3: TGTGCCAGCAGGGGGACGGGTCCCTCCTACGAGCAGTACTTC. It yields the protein CASRGTGPSYEQYF.

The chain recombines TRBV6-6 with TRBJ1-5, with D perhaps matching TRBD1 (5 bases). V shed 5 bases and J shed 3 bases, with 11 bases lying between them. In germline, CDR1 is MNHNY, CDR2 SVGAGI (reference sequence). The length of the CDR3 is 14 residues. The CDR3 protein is CASSPTANNQPQHF. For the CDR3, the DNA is TGTGCCAGCAGTCCGACAGCGAACAATCAGCCCCAGCATTTT.

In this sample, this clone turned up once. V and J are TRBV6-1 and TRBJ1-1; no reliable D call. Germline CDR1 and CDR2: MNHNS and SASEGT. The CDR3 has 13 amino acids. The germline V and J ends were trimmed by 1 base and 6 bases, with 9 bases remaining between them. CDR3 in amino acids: CASSEGQKSEAFF. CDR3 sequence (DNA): TGTGCCAGCAGTGAAGGGCAGAAATCTGAAGCTTTCTTT.

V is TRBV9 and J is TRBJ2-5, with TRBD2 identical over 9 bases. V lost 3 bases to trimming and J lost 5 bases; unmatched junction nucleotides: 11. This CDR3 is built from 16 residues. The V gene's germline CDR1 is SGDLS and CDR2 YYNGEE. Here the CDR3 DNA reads TGTGCCAGCAGCGCCGCGGGGGGGACGTCGGTCGAGACCCAGTACTTC. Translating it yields CASSAAGGTSVETQYF. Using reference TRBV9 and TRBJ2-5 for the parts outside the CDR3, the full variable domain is DSGVTQTPKHLITATGQRVTLRCSPRSGDLSVYWYQQSLDQGLQFLIQYYNGEERAKGNILERFSAQQFPDLHSELNLSSLELGDSALYFCASSAAGGTSVETQYFGPGTRLLVL.